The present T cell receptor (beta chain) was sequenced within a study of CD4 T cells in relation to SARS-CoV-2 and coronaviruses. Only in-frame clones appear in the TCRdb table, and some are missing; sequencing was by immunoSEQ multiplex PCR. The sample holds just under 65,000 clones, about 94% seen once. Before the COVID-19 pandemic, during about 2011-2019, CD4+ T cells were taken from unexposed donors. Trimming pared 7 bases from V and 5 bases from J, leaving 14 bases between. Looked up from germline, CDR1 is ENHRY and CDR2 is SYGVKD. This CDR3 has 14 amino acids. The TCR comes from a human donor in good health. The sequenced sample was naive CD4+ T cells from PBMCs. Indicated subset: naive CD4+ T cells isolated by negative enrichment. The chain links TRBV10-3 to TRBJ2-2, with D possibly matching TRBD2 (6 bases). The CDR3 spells CAIKEEGRTGELFF. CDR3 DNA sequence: TGTGCCATCAAGGAGGAGGGCCGGACCGGGGAGCTGTTTTTT.